The present TCR beta chain was sequenced within a study of T cell repertoires in cytomegalovirus infection. The wider study: TCR beta signatures that were public indicated CMV infection and matching HLA type. Overall study findings and caveats: Individuals carrying CMV plus the relevant HLA were identified by cumulative frequency of public TCR beta families. The ex vivo response showed dominance by HLA-C-restricted CMV-specific TCR beta clonotypes.

This CDR3 is built from 16 residues. Germline V gene data show CDR1 as SGHVS and CDR2 as FNYEAQ. The V gene lost 6 bases and the J gene lost 3 bases, with 21 bases spanning the gap. This clonotype was counted at least ten times. The target antigen is unknown. Each CDR3 protein gets one entry after TCRdb re-called the reads with MiXCR. The sample includes some 240,000 distinct CDR3 sequences, about a sixth seen only once; the top ten take less than 50%. This TCR came from a human donor in good health (CMV status not recorded). Some clones in this sample may be carry-over from other donors' samples. The V call is TRBV7-6, the J call TRBJ2-7, with D hard to call. The specimen sequenced was CD8+ T cells from PBMCs. CDR3: CASSYLTAPTDYEQYF. CDR3 coding DNA: TGTGCCAGCAGTTATCTCACCGCCCCGACGGACTACGAGCAGTACTTC.